The rows below give T cell receptor beta chains drawn from one sample of a study of cytomegalovirus exposure and HLA in healthy donors. Libraries were prepared by immunoSEQ multiplex PCR; TCRdb keeps only in-frame clonotypes and omits some of them. The table shows around 300,000 clones, with roughly 89% occurring only once. The sequenced material came from PBMCs. The receptor source for this set is a woman aged 18-29 years in good health and CMV-seronegative. CDR3s leave out the opening cysteine and the closing phenylalanine or tryptophan. Expanded clones get a size class; other rows say once, few or many, or leave the size out.

abundance,v_gene,CDR3aa
.,TRBV6-1,ASASGGLNNEQF
.,TRBV6-5,ASRQRLANEQF
.,TRBV9,ASSGPGTGGEQY
.,TRBV5-1,ASSAAERGSRTEAF
.,TRBV5-4,ASRLGTGTDTQY
.,TRBV9,ASSDDTLFYGYT
.,TRBV6-6,ASSYSTGLDTQY
.,TRBV9,ASSVGDGGRGTEAF
.,TRBV13,ASSDRREQEGDTQY
.,TRBV7-2,ASSFVNQPQH
.,TRBV6-6,ASSYQGNYGYT
.,TRBV19,ASRTGGNQPQH
.,TRBV2,ASKKEGQYEQY
.,TRBV2,ASSAQGDHYGYT
.,TRBV10-2,ASSTYSGTEAF
.,TRBV6-5,ASSYDAGGDQPQH
few,TRBV10-3,ATRRGPGHEQY
.,TRBV18,ASSPLGGDQPQH
few,TRBV5-4,ASSYGQNYGYT
.,TRBV29-1,SVDRENTEAF
.,TRBV19,ASRADSGGLTYEQY
.,TRBV5-1,ASRGVNYGYT
.,TRBV6-5,ASSYRDSGYGYT
.,TRBV13,ASSLGGAAGGRETQY
.,TRBV5-1,ASSLAGVRTGELF
once,TRBV10-2,ASSERGSGNTIY
.,TRBV5-1,ASSLFKNTEAF
.,TRBV27,ASSLYHPSYSPEQY
.,TRBV7-9,AGGWTGTEAF
.,TRBV5-1,ASSLPEMNTEAF
once,TRBV9,ASSHYRTRNTIY
.,TRBV2,ASSDHGTGNTEAF
.,TRBV7-3,ASSLAGSSYNEQF
.,TRBV5-4,ASSLGFGTEAF
.,TRBV30,AWSGGVTEAF
.,TRBV10-3,AISDPGQGNTEAF
.,TRBV7-6,ASSPRTGEGGEQY
.,TRBV19,ASSIATQGRRTEAF
.,TRBV11-2,ASSPKLPTPLH
.,TRBV2,ASSVLLFGGAGNSPLH
.,TRBV7-9,ASSSGTLIDYGYT
.,TRBV29-1,SLRRGDMRTEAF
once,TRBV6-5,ASSATATNEKLF
.,TRBV5-8,ASSLGQTIYEQY
.,TRBV7-8,ASSLYVMGGRNQPQH
few,TRBV14,ASSQSPVVEAF
.,TRBV28,ASYSGSGNTIY
.,TRBV5-6,ASSLVRQNYGYT
few,TRBV29-1,SVWTFLSGANVLT
.,TRBV5-5,ASSRQENTEAF
.,TRBV18,ASSPRDSNYGYT